A single sample gave rise to the 19 T cell receptor beta chains below, sequenced in a study of T cells in Graves' hyperthyroidism and ophthalmopathy. TCR beta CDR3 region amplification was performed from RNA transcripts. A set of HTBI primers served as the primers for a first-round RT-PCR of the TCR CDR3. One entry per CDR3 protein results from TCRdb running MiXCR on the multiplex PCR reads. The sample shows more than 300,000 distinct CDR3 sequences, around a sixth of them seen only once. The material sequenced was blood. Source of these receptors: a man aged 18-30 years with Graves' ophthalmopathy.

In its sample, this clonotype was seen a few times. The J gene is TRBJ2-7, the V gene TRBV6-5; 7 bases are shared with TRBD1. CDR1 and CDR2 from the germline V gene are MNHEY and SVGAGI. The V gene end was trimmed by 3 bases and the J gene end by 7 bases; junction bases not matched to a gene: 9. The CDR3 consists of 14 residues. The CDR3 DNA sequence: TGTGCCAGCAGTTATTCAACAGGGGCCGGGGAGCAGTACTTC. Protein product: CASSYSTGAGEQYF.

A few counts support this clonotype. This sequence joins TRBV7-8 and TRBJ1-5; D not certain. This CDR3 has 14 amino acids. The germline V and J ends were trimmed by 1 base and 5 bases, with 9 bases remaining between them. Germline V gives CDR1 SGHVS, CDR2 FQNEAQ. DNA of the CDR3: TGTGCCAGCAGCTTAGTGACCGACGATCAGCCCCAGCATTTT. Translated: CASSLVTDDQPQHF.

This clonotype occurred many times. The gene calls are TRBV12-3 or TRBV12-4 and TRBJ2-3; a possible D gene is TRBD2 (5 bases). This CDR3 is 16 amino acids long. V was pared by 5 bases and J by 6 bases, with 21 bases between. The CDR3 DNA follows: TGTGCCAGCAGTCAAGGAGGCTATCGGCGCTCGGATACGCAGTATTTT. It specifies CASSQGGYRRSDTQYF.

V and J are TRBV12-3 or TRBV12-4 and TRBJ2-1; possible D gene TRBD2, 6 bases. The V end lost 5 bases, the J end lost 4 bases, and 15 bases lay between the germline ends. CDR3 size: 15 residues. The CDR3 spells CASSPRSGEYNEQFF. The CDR3 nucleotides are TGTGCCAGCAGTCCACGTAGCGGAGAATACAATGAGCAGTTCTTC.

In its sample, this clonotype was seen a few times. The V call is TRBV10-3, the J call TRBJ1-1; D gene ambiguous. Germline values: CDR1 ENHRY, CDR2 SYGVKD. The V gene lost 4 bases and the J gene lost 7 bases, with 10 bases spanning the gap. This CDR3 spans 12 amino acids. In DNA form, the CDR3 reads TGTGCCATCAGTGGAGGAAGTTATGAAGCTTTCTTT. Amino acid sequence: CAISGGSYEAFF.

This clonotype was seen repeatedly, ten times or more. This chain links TRBV6-1 with TRBJ2-3; D unresolved. Germline CDR1 reads MNHNS; CDR2 reads SASEGT. The CDR3 has 12 residues. The V gene lost 0 bases and the J gene lost 6 bases, with 4 bases spanning the gap. CDR3 in DNA: TGTGCCAGCAGTGAAGCGATGGATACGCAGTATTTT. It encodes CASSEAMDTQYF.

This clonotype showed up just a few times. The chain is built from TRBV19 and TRBJ1-1, with D maybe TRBD1 (5 bases). The CDR3 has 14 residues. Germline values: CDR1 LNHDA, CDR2 SQIVND (reference sequence). V lost 5 bases and J 3 bases, leaving 13 bases between the germline ends. The CDR3 DNA follows: TGTGCCAGTAGTTTGTCAGGGTCGGACACTGAAGCTTTCTTT. Its protein is CASSLSGSDTEAFF.

This clonotype was detected only a few times. The rearrangement uses TRBV7-8 and TRBJ2-2; D is tentatively TRBD1 or TRBD2 (5 bases each). Germline CDR1 is SGHVS and CDR2 is FQNEAQ. The CDR3 covers 20 residues. The V end lost 1 base, the J end lost 2 bases, and 23 bases lay between the germline ends. The CDR3 DNA sequence: TGTGCCAGCAGCTTAGGATTGGGGACGAGAATGGGGAGAAACACCGGGGAGCTGTTTTTT. It yields the protein CASSLGLGTRMGRNTGELFF.

This clonotype showed up just a few times. V and J are TRBV6-5 and TRBJ1-5; no clear D gene. CDR3 length equals 14 residues. Germline CDR1 and CDR2: MNHEY and SVGAGI. V lost 0 bases and J 4 bases, leaving 7 bases between the germline ends. The CDR3 sequence is CASSYSRVNQPQHF. CDR3 DNA: TGTGCCAGCAGTTACTCGCGGGTTAATCAGCCCCAGCATTTT.

The chain recombines TRBV20-1 with TRBJ2-3; perhaps TRBD2 as D (6 bases). Trimming shortened V by 3 bases and J by 6 bases, and 22 bases separated the two germline ends. The CDR3 runs 16 residues. Germline assignment: CDR1 DFQATT and CDR2 SNEGSKA (reference sequence). The CDR3 DNA follows: TGCAGTGCTAGTGAGGAAGTAGCGGAGGGCAGGGATACGCAGTATTTT. Residues: CSASEEVAEGRDTQYF.

This clonotype has a handful of counts. The J gene is TRBJ1-5, the V gene TRBV4-1; D uncertain. Between the trimmed V and J ends, which lost 0 bases and 1 base, there was a span of 10 bases. Germline values: CDR1 MGHRA, CDR2 YSYEKL. This CDR3 is 16 amino acids long. This chain's CDR3 is CASSQESIASNQPQHF. CDR3 DNA: TGCGCCAGCAGCCAAGAGTCCATTGCCAGCAATCAGCCCCAGCATTTT.

This chain joins TRBV10-3 and TRBJ2-7; 10 bases match TRBD1. The junction had 7 bases not matched to a gene; V was cut back by 8 bases and J by 0 bases. Germline CDR1 reads ENHRY; CDR2 reads SYGVKD. The CDR3 is 15 amino acids. CDR3 nucleotide sequence: TGTGCCATCTCGGCGGGACAGGGGAGCTCCTACGAGCAGTACTTC. Amino acids: CAISAGQGSSYEQYF.

The chain links TRBV29-1 to TRBJ1-4; D possibly corresponds to TRBD1 (5 bases). Trimming stripped 8 bases from V and 4 bases from J, with 14 bases between. CDR1 SQVTM and CDR2 ANQGSEA come from the germline V gene. The CDR3 spans 13 residues. The CDR3 here is CSFRDARNEKLFF. The CDR3 DNA reads as TGCAGCTTCCGGGACGCTCGTAATGAAAAACTGTTTTTT.

The V call is TRBV20-1, the J call TRBJ2-7; no reliable D call. V lost 6 bases and J lost 3, with 12 bases in between. The CDR3 runs 12 residues. Germline CDR1 reads DFQATT; CDR2 reads SNEGSKA (reference sequence). CDR3 bases: TGCAGTGCCCCGGGCCCACACTACGAGCAGTACTTC. Translating it yields CSAPGPHYEQYF.

This clonotype has a handful of counts. Being one base from a much bigger clone, this may be a read error. The genes are TRBV7-9 and TRBJ2-7; no reliable D call. Trimming took off 0 bases at V and 3 bases at J, with 6 bases between the two ends. The V gene's germline CDR1 is SEHNR and CDR2 FQNEAQ (reference sequence). This CDR3 spans 13 amino acids. The CDR3 here is CASSLATSYEQYF. The CDR3 nucleotides read TGTGCCAGCAGCTTAGCGACCAGCTACGAGCAGTACTTC.

A note on this clonotype: With a much larger clone just one base away, this may be a read error. This chain connects TRBV7-9 to TRBJ2-3; 10 nucleotides align to TRBD2. The CDR3 sequence is 16 residues long. Germline-derived CDR1 and CDR2 are SEHNR and FQNEAQ (reference sequence). J gave up 4 bases and V 3 bases, and 7 bases lay outside the gene matches. The CDR3 nucleotides read TGTGCCAGCAGCTTGATTAGCGGGGGGAACGCAGATACGCAGTATTTT. Translation: CASSLISGGNADTQYF.

This clonotype has more than one count but fewer than ten. This chain uses TRBV20-1 with TRBJ1-6; D ambiguous. The CDR3 length is 14 residues. CDR1 and CDR2 (germline): DFQATT, SNEGSKA (reference sequence). The V and J ends lost 2 bases and 8 bases respectively, with 13 bases between them. CDR3 residues: CSARPRVVDSPLHF. The CDR3 coding sequence is TGCAGTGCTAGACCAAGGGTCGTGGATTCACCCCTCCACTTT.

This chain uses TRBV9 with TRBJ1-1; D ambiguous. Trimming removed 0 bases at V and 10 bases at J, with 13 bases between. Germline lookup yields CDR1 SGDLS and CDR2 YYNGEE. The CDR3 is 13 amino acids. The CDR3 sequence: CASSVDESARAFF. The CDR3 nucleotides read TGTGCCAGCAGCGTAGACGAGTCGGCGCGAGCTTTCTTT.

This clonotype was seen at least ten times. This chain uses TRBV3-1 with TRBJ1-2; D uncertain. This CDR3 has 12 residues. Germline V lookup: CDR1 LGHDT, CDR2 YNNKEL (reference sequence). Trimming stripped 1 base from V and 11 bases from J, with 11 bases between. CDR3 DNA: TGTGCCAGCAGCCAAGGGGTCGGAGGGTACACCTTC. It encodes CASSQGVGGYTF.